A selection of T cell receptor beta chains follows, all from one sample in a study of CD8+ T cells in alopecia areata. TCRdb's copy holds only in-frame clones and misses some; the assay was immunoSEQ multiplex PCR. The table shows approximately 120,000 clones, with about 50% occurring only once. The material sequenced was NKG2D-low CD8+ T cells sorted from blood. These receptors originate from a human donor with alopecia areata. Both conserved end residues are part of each CDR3. The order of the fields is clone size, V gene, D gene, J gene, CDR3 protein, CDR3 DNA. The D gene is left open where the match is weak. The listing skips clone size in some rows; elsewhere it reads once, few, many or a size class.

clone_size: once; v_call: TRBV30; d_call: TRBD1; j_call: TRBJ2-7; cdr3_aa: CAWSATGPYEQYF; cdr3_nt: TGTGCCTGGAGTGCGACAGGGCCCTACGAGCAGTACTTC
clone_size: few; v_call: TRBV29-1; d_call: TRBD2; j_call: TRBJ2-1; cdr3_aa: CSASGSVREQFF; cdr3_nt: TGCAGCGCTAGCGGGTCCGTACGGGAGCAGTTCTTC
clone_size: .; v_call: TRBV27; d_call: .; j_call: TRBJ2-2; cdr3_aa: CASSFSTVNTGELFF; cdr3_nt: TGTGCCAGCAGTTTCTCTACAGTGAACACCGGGGAGCTGTTTTTT
clone_size: .; v_call: TRBV11-2; d_call: .; j_call: TRBJ2-2; cdr3_aa: CASCGNTGELFF; cdr3_nt: TGTGCCTCTTGCGGGAACACCGGGGAGCTGTTTTTT
clone_size: .; v_call: TRBV25-1; d_call: .; j_call: TRBJ2-1; cdr3_aa: CASTWADREQFF; cdr3_nt: TGTGCCAGCACTTGGGCTGACCGAGAGCAGTTCTTC
clone_size: .; v_call: TRBV30; d_call: .; j_call: TRBJ1-2; cdr3_aa: CAWSTLRYNYGYTF; cdr3_nt: TGTGCCTGGTCAACTCTACGGTATAACTATGGCTACACCTTC
clone_size: few; v_call: TRBV9; d_call: .; j_call: TRBJ1-1; cdr3_aa: CASSPSDGRTEAFF; cdr3_nt: TGTGCCAGCAGCCCCTCAGACGGGAGGACTGAAGCTTTCTTT
clone_size: .; v_call: TRBV2; d_call: .; j_call: TRBJ1-2; cdr3_aa: CASWGYTF; cdr3_nt: TGTGCCAGCTGGGGCTACACCTTC
clone_size: few; v_call: TRBV29-1; d_call: .; j_call: TRBJ2-5; cdr3_aa: CSVEGYQETQYF; cdr3_nt: TGCAGCGTTGAAGGGTACCAAGAGACCCAGTACTTC
clone_size: .; v_call: TRBV27; d_call: .; j_call: TRBJ1-1; cdr3_aa: CASSLGGRAFF; cdr3_nt: TGTGCCAGCAGTTTGGGCGGACGGGCTTTCTTT
clone_size: .; v_call: TRBV29-1; d_call: TRBD1; j_call: TRBJ2-7; cdr3_aa: CSAGYGTDTHEQYF; cdr3_nt: TGCAGCGCTGGGTATGGGACAGACACCCACGAGCAGTACTTC
clone_size: .; v_call: TRBV27; d_call: .; j_call: TRBJ2-7; cdr3_aa: CASSYGHMGEQYF; cdr3_nt: TGTGCCAGCAGTTATGGGCATATGGGCGAGCAGTACTTC
clone_size: .; v_call: TRBV29-1; d_call: .; j_call: TRBJ1-2; cdr3_aa: CSVDGVTVYGYTF; cdr3_nt: TGCAGCGTTGACGGGGTGACAGTTTATGGCTACACCTTC
clone_size: .; v_call: TRBV9; d_call: .; j_call: TRBJ1-1; cdr3_aa: CASSVEDSEAFF; cdr3_nt: TGTGCCAGCAGCGTAGAGGACTCCGAAGCTTTCTTT
clone_size: .; v_call: TRBV29-1; d_call: .; j_call: TRBJ1-1; cdr3_aa: CSVLEGGTEAFF; cdr3_nt: TGCAGCGTTTTAGAAGGGGGCACTGAAGCTTTCTTT
clone_size: .; v_call: TRBV4-1; d_call: .; j_call: TRBJ2-1; cdr3_aa: CASSQTYNEQFF; cdr3_nt: TGCGCCAGCAGCCAGACTTACAATGAGCAGTTCTTC
clone_size: .; v_call: TRBV5-1; d_call: TRBD1; j_call: TRBJ1-2; cdr3_aa: CASSPGTAFGYTF; cdr3_nt: TGCGCCAGCAGCCCGGGGACAGCCTTTGGCTACACCTTC
clone_size: few; v_call: TRBV29-1; d_call: .; j_call: TRBJ1-1; cdr3_aa: CSVVASLNTEAFF; cdr3_nt: TGCAGCGTTGTGGCCAGCCTGAACACTGAAGCTTTCTTT
clone_size: few; v_call: TRBV2; d_call: TRBD2; j_call: TRBJ2-7; cdr3_aa: CASRGGRPYF; cdr3_nt: TGTGCCAGCAGAGGCGGGAGGCCGTACTTC
clone_size: .; v_call: TRBV20-1; d_call: .; j_call: TRBJ2-3; cdr3_aa: CSASFTDTQYF; cdr3_nt: TGCAGTGCTAGTTTTACAGATACGCAGTATTTT
clone_size: .; v_call: TRBV2; d_call: TRBD2; j_call: TRBJ2-2; cdr3_aa: CASSDASGKSTGELFF; cdr3_nt: TGTGCCAGCAGTGATGCTAGCGGGAAATCTACCGGGGAGCTGTTTTTT
clone_size: .; v_call: TRBV29-1; d_call: TRBD1; j_call: TRBJ2-7; cdr3_aa: CSVEDRTGVSYEQYF; cdr3_nt: TGCAGCGTTGAAGATAGGACAGGAGTCTCCTACGAGCAGTACTTC
clone_size: .; v_call: TRBV5-6; d_call: .; j_call: TRBJ2-7; cdr3_aa: CASSSVGNEQYF; cdr3_nt: TGTGCCAGCAGCTCGGTTGGCAACGAGCAGTACTTC
clone_size: .; v_call: TRBV29-1; d_call: TRBD1; j_call: TRBJ2-7; cdr3_aa: CSVDSETGGDEQYF; cdr3_nt: TGCAGCGTTGACAGCGAGACAGGGGGCGATGAGCAGTACTTC
clone_size: .; v_call: TRBV9; d_call: .; j_call: TRBJ2-1; cdr3_aa: CASSVGGGSEFF; cdr3_nt: .
clone_size: .; v_call: TRBV4-1; d_call: TRBD1; j_call: TRBJ1-5; cdr3_aa: CASSDRVGNQPQHF; cdr3_nt: TGCGCCAGCAGCGACAGGGTAGGCAATCAGCCCCAGCATTTT
clone_size: .; v_call: TRBV7-9; d_call: .; j_call: TRBJ1-2; cdr3_aa: CASSTPSGNGYTF; cdr3_nt: TGTGCCAGCAGCACCCCCTCAGGGAATGGCTACACCTTC
clone_size: .; v_call: TRBV29-1; d_call: TRBD2; j_call: TRBJ2-7; cdr3_aa: CSVFSGRKPYEQYF; cdr3_nt: TGCAGCGTTTTTAGCGGGAGAAAGCCCTACGAGCAGTACTTC
clone_size: .; v_call: TRBV5-1; d_call: .; j_call: TRBJ2-7; cdr3_aa: CASSLDSLSSYEQYF; cdr3_nt: TGCGCCAGCAGCTTGGACAGCCTTTCCTCCTACGAGCAGTACTTC
clone_size: .; v_call: TRBV27; d_call: .; j_call: TRBJ2-4; cdr3_aa: CASAAGNIQYF; cdr3_nt: TGTGCCAGCGCGGCAGGGAACATTCAGTACTTC
clone_size: once; v_call: TRBV5-1; d_call: .; j_call: TRBJ1-1; cdr3_aa: CASSLAVSNTEAFF; cdr3_nt: TGCGCCAGCAGCTTGGCCGTTAGCAACACTGAAGCTTTCTTT
clone_size: few; v_call: TRBV7-9; d_call: .; j_call: TRBJ2-1; cdr3_aa: CASSSLGSYEQFF; cdr3_nt: TGTGCCAGCAGTTCACTAGGTTCATATGAGCAGTTCTTC
clone_size: .; v_call: TRBV29-1; d_call: TRBD2; j_call: TRBJ2-7; cdr3_aa: CSVEATGGFDEQYF; cdr3_nt: TGCAGCGTTGAAGCCACGGGGGGGTTCGACGAGCAGTACTTC